Listed here are 17 T cell receptor beta chains from one sample, sequenced in a study of blood T cell repertoires in COVID-19. This table comes from immunoSEQ multiplex PCR, and its TCRdb copy is limited to in-frame clones, with some not included. The table shows around 370,000 clones, with around 89% occurring only once. Specimen: peripheral blood. The receptors stem from a man between 18 and 29 years old with active or convalescent COVID-19.

The chain joins TRBV19 to TRBJ2-6; 8 bases are shared with TRBD2. Germline loops: CDR1 LNHDA, CDR2 SQIVND (reference sequence). V lost 3 bases, J lost 4 bases, and 5 bases stayed unmatched. The CDR3 loop spans 16 amino acids. CDR3 sequence: CASSMRGASGANVLTF. The CDR3, as DNA: TGTGCCAGTAGTATGCGGGGGGCGTCCGGGGCCAACGTCCTGACTTTC.

This clone appeared a few times. V gene TRBV28 combines with J gene TRBJ1-1; D is unresolved. V shed 7 bases and J shed 4 bases, with 13 bases lying between them. From germline, CDR1 is MDHEN and CDR2 SYDVKM. The CDR3 has 13 amino acids. CDR3 DNA sequence: TGTGCCAGCAACCTGTCGGGAGCCACTGAAGCTTTCTTT. This encodes CASNLSGATEAFF.

The chain links TRBV5-3 to TRBJ2-1, with 7 bases identical to TRBD1. TRBV5-3 is classed as an ORF, of uncertain function. The CDR3 is made up of 15 amino acids. Germline trimming cut 4 bases from V and 5 bases from J; bases unmatched to any gene: 9. The CDR3 nucleotides read TGTGCCAGAAGCCTACCGGGACAGATGAACAATGAGCAGTTCTTC. This gives the protein CARSLPGQMNNEQFF.

The chain has TRBV7-9 and TRBJ2-1; 8 nucleotides agree with TRBD2. Germline V gene lookup returns CDR1 SEHNR and CDR2 FQNEAQ (reference sequence). The CDR3 length is 17 residues. V lost 1 base, J lost 10 bases, and 15 bases stayed unmatched. Here the CDR3 DNA reads TGTGCCAGCAGCTTAGTGAGGTTGCGGGAGGACCTCGAGGAGCAGTTCTTC. Translating gives CASSLVRLREDLEEQFF.

The chain has TRBV19 and TRBJ2-1; D call uncertain. Trimming removed 4 bases from V and 4 bases from J, with 20 bases in between. CDR3 size: 17 residues. Germline CDR1 LNHDA, CDR2 SQIVND (reference sequence). DNA of the CDR3: TGTGCCAGTAGTACTCCCGCCCCACTGACACCTTACAATGAGCAGTTCTTC. This translates into CASSTPAPLTPYNEQFF.

This chain joins TRBV7-9 and TRBJ1-1; D may be TRBD1 (5 bases). V gave up 5 bases and J gave up 7 bases, with 11 bases separating them. The CDR3 contains 12 residues. Germline V lookup: CDR1 SEHNR, CDR2 FQNEAQ (reference sequence). The CDR3 protein is CASSQGGVEAFF. The DNA of the CDR3 is TGTGCCAGCAGCCAGGGTGGGGTTGAAGCTTTCTTT.

As to this clone: Other DNA sequences in this sample translate to the same CDR3. The rearrangement joins TRBV5-1 to TRBJ2-7; 16 nucleotides line up with TRBD2. The CDR3 covers 16 residues. Germline V gives CDR1 SGHRS, CDR2 YFSETQ. V shed 4 bases, J shed 4 bases, and the junction held 5 bases outside the gene matches. The CDR3 spells CASSRGLAGGSYEQYF. In DNA form, the CDR3 reads TGCGCCAGCAGCCGGGGACTAGCGGGAGGGAGTTACGAGCAGTACTTC.

In this sample, this clone turned up once. The chain has TRBV7-6 and TRBJ1-3; the D is unclear. V lost 3 bases and J lost 1, with 13 bases in between. Germline CDR1 SGHVS, CDR2 FNYEAQ. This CDR3 comprises 16 residues. The CDR3: CASSLKPVSSGNTIYF. The DNA for the CDR3 is TGTGCCAGCAGCTTGAAACCCGTCAGTTCTGGAAACACCATATATTTT.

The chain carries TRBV6-5 and TRBJ2-7, with a weak D call TRBD1 (6 bases). CDR1 and CDR2 (germline): MNHEY, SVGAGI. This CDR3 contains 13 residues. Trimming removed 4 bases from V and 6 bases from J, with 13 bases in between. The CDR3 region has the DNA TGTGCCAGCAGTTGGGACACTATGGCCGAGCAGTACTTC. Protein sequence: CASSWDTMAEQYF.

The V gene is TRBV24-1, the J gene TRBJ2-2; TRBD1 aligns across 7 bases. The CDR3 totals 17 residues. J lost 1 base, V lost 1 base, and 5 bases had no gene match. Germline values: CDR1 KGHDR, CDR2 SFDVKD. The CDR3 DNA follows: TGTGCCACCAGTGATTTATCACAGGGGATGAACACCGGGGAGCTGTTTTTT. This codes for CATSDLSQGMNTGELFF.

V gene TRBV19 combines with J gene TRBJ1-5; 7 nucleotides match TRBD1. The CDR3 sequence is 15 residues long. Germline trimming cut 5 bases from V and 3 bases from J; bases unmatched to any gene: 7. The germline CDR1 and CDR2 sequences are LNHDA and SQIVND (reference sequence). Here the CDR3 reads CASSLFGQDNQPQHF. In nucleotides, the CDR3 is TGTGCCAGTAGTCTTTTCGGACAGGACAATCAGCCCCAGCATTTT.

V usage is TRBV7-3 and J usage is TRBJ2-1; D is ambiguous. The V and J ends lost 1 base and 9 bases respectively, with 10 bases between them. Germline lookup yields CDR1 SGHTA and CDR2 FQGTGA. This CDR3 contains 13 residues. The CDR3, as DNA: TGTGCCAGCAGCTTAAGCTCAGCGTCTGAGCAGTTCTTC. It codes for CASSLSSASEQFF.

The chain couples TRBV5-5 to TRBJ1-4; tentatively, D is TRBD1 (6 bases). Germline assignment: CDR1 SGHKS and CDR2 YYEKEE (reference sequence). This CDR3 is 15 amino acids long. V lost 0 bases and J lost 0, with 6 bases in between. Here the CDR3 reads CASSLGQATNEKLFF. DNA of the CDR3: TGTGCCAGCAGCTTGGGACAGGCAACTAATGAAAAACTGTTTTTT.

The CDR3 region is CAIRRGGSTDTQYF. The DNA for the CDR3 is TGTGCCATCAGACGGGGGGGTAGCACAGATACGCAGTATTTT. The chain carries TRBV10-3 and TRBJ2-3, with 8 bases identical to TRBD2. Germline V gene sequence: CDR1 ENHRY, CDR2 SYGVKD. J gave up 0 bases and V 6 bases, and 2 bases lay outside the gene matches. The CDR3 is 14 residues long.

Concerning this clone itself: This could be a read error, since a much larger clone is one nucleotide away. Additional DNA sequences in this sample encode the identical CDR3. The rearrangement joins TRBV3-1 (or the pseudogene TRBV3-2) to TRBJ2-7; the D is unclear. Germline V gene lookup returns CDR1 LGHDT and CDR2 YNNKEL (reference sequence). The ends were cut back, 5 bases at V and 2 bases at J, with 4 bases in the middle. This CDR3 is built from 11 residues. In DNA form, the CDR3 reads TGTGCCAGCAGCTCAACCTACGAGCAGTACTTC. It specifies CASSSTYEQYF.

J is TRBJ2-7 and V is TRBV27; weak D call: TRBD2 (6 bases). Trimming left V 3 bases short and J 6 bases short, with 15 bases between. There are 14 residues in the CDR3. Germline V lookup: CDR1 MNHEY, CDR2 SMNVEV (reference sequence). CDR3 nucleotides: TGTGCCAGCAGTTTCTCGGGGGAAGGTCGCGAGCAGTACTTC. Its translation is CASSFSGEGREQYF.

The J gene is TRBJ2-7, the V gene TRBV19, with TRBD2 identical over 7 bases. With V trimmed by 2 bases and J by 2 bases, 12 bases remained unmatched. Germline-derived CDR1 and CDR2 are LNHDA and SQIVND (reference sequence). The CDR3 consists of 17 residues. The CDR3: CASSIIGAGDLTYEQYF. DNA of the CDR3: TGTGCCAGTAGTATAATCGGTGCGGGGGACCTTACCTACGAGCAGTACTTC.